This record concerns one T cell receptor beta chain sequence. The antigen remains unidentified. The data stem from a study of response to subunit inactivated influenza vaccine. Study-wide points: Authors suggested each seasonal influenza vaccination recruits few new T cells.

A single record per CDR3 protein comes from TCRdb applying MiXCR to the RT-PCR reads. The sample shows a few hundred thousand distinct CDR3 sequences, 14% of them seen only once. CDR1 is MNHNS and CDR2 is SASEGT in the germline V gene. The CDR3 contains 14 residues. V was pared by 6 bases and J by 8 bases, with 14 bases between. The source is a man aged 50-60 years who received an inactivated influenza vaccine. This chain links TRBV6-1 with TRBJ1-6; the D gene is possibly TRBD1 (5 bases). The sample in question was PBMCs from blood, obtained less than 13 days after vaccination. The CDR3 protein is CASSRQWLDSPLHF. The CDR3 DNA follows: TGTGCCAGCAGCCGACAGTGGCTGGATTCACCCCTCCACTTT.